Presented here are 30 T cell receptor beta chains from one specimen sequenced in a study of blood T cell repertoires in COVID-19 (dated by TCRdb to the early 2020s). The library was built by means of the immunoSEQ multiplex PCR assay. The table comes from immuneACCESS by way of TCRdb, which keeps in-frame sequences with V and J called. Part of the clones is missing from these tables; in studies checked, under half for an unresolved V gene and the rest for unknown reasons. The sample includes 95,000 to 120,000 clones, with about two thirds observed a single time. The biggest ten clones account for 1.8% of the sample. The sequenced sample was peripheral blood. The receptors here all came from a woman between 40 and 55 years old with acute or convalescent COVID-19.

This clone showed up just a few times. The V and J genes are TRBV9 and TRBJ2-5; the match to TRBD2 covers 13 bases. CDR3 length: 16 amino acids. Germline CDR1 SGDLS, CDR2 YYNGEE. J was trimmed by 5 bases and V by 4 bases; bases with no gene match: 8. CDR3 nucleotide sequence: TGTGCCAGCAGCCCACGGACTAGCGGGGGTGGGGAGACCCAGTACTTC. Its protein is CASSPRTSGGGETQYF.

V and J are TRBV5-8 and TRBJ2-2; weak D call: TRBD1 (5 bases). V dropped 0 bases and J dropped 5 bases, with 14 bases sitting between them. Germline V gene sequence: CDR1 SGHTS, CDR2 YDEGEE. This CDR3 spans 16 amino acids. CDR3 residues: CASSLVTGLSTGELFF. CDR3 DNA: TGTGCCAGCAGCTTGGTTACAGGCTTAAGTACCGGGGAGCTGTTTTTT.

The chain uses TRBV24-1 and TRBJ2-1; D perhaps matches TRBD2 (6 bases). CDR1 is KGHDR and CDR2 is SFDVKD in the germline V gene. CDR3 length: 17 amino acids. V was cut by 0 bases and J by 10 bases, with 21 bases left in between. For the CDR3, the DNA is TGTGCCACCAGTGATTTGCGGGGTGGAACGGGCGGAGGGGAGCAGTTCTTC. This translates into CATSDLRGGTGGGEQFF.

A single count supports this clone. The V call is TRBV5-6, the J call TRBJ2-2, with D perhaps TRBD1 (5 bases). The V end was cut by 4 bases, the J end by 1 base, with 8 bases between. Germline V gives CDR1 SGHDT, CDR2 YYEEEE. The CDR3 totals 14 residues. The CDR3 DNA sequence: TGTGCCAGCAGCCGACAGAGGAACACCGGGGAGCTGTTTTTT. It specifies CASSRQRNTGELFF.

The CDR3 here is CASSRQGQYEAFF. In nucleotides, the CDR3 is TGTGCCAGCAGTCGACAGGGACAGTATGAAGCTTTCTTT. J is TRBJ1-1 and V is TRBV12-3 or TRBV12-4, with 7 bases fitting TRBD1. This CDR3 comprises 13 residues. Trimming at V came to 5 bases and at J to 7 bases, leaving 7 bases not matched to a gene.

V is TRBV7-8 and J is TRBJ2-3; 13 nucleotides line up with TRBD2. Germline values: CDR1 SGHVS, CDR2 FQNEAQ. This CDR3 is built from 16 residues. J lost 6 bases, V lost 5 bases, and 8 bases had no gene match. The CDR3 coding sequence is TGTGCCAGCAGCACCGAACTAGCGGGGGGGCTGGATACGCAGTATTTT. Amino acid sequence: CASSTELAGGLDTQYF. The entire variable domain, with the rest obtained from reference TRBV7-8 and TRBJ2-3, is as follows: GAGVSQSPRYKVAKRGQDVALRCDPISGHVSLFWYQQALGQGPEFLTYFQNEAQLDKSGLPSDRFFAERPEGSVSTLKIQRTQQEDSAVYLCASSTELAGGLDTQYFGPGTRLTVL.

The genes are TRBV29-1 and TRBJ1-4; a possible D gene is TRBD1 (6 bases). CDR1 and CDR2 from the germline V gene are SQVTM and ANQGSEA. V was clipped by 3 bases and J by 10 bases, with 12 bases between them. The CDR3 consists of 12 residues. The CDR3 DNA sequence: TGCAGCGTTGATATGGTCAGGGGAAAACTGTTTTTT. It yields the protein CSVDMVRGKLFF.

CDR3 sequence reads: CASSIRDRTSGGSDTQYF. The CDR3 coding sequence is TGTGCCAGCAGCATCCGCGACCGGACTAGCGGGGGTTCAGATACGCAGTATTTT. This sequence joins TRBV21-1 and TRBJ2-3; the table's D gene call, TRBD2, was not cross checked with the DNA. TRBV21-1 is designated a pseudogene. The CDR3 length is 18 residues.

In this sample, this clone turned up a few times. This chain joins TRBV7-9 and TRBJ1-1, with D maybe TRBD1 (5 bases). Trimming took off 3 bases at V and 4 bases at J, with 12 bases between the two ends. Per the germline V gene, CDR1 is SEHNR and CDR2 is FQNEAQ (reference sequence). This CDR3 has 14 amino acids. This CDR3 reads CASSLGLSGTEAFF. CDR3 in DNA: TGTGCCAGCAGCTTGGGGCTTAGCGGCACTGAAGCTTTCTTT.

Notes on this clone: One end of the junction is discordant with germline, which a read error may explain. Written as DNA, the CDR3 is TGTGCCAGTATTTCATCCGGCGGATGCTTC. It translates to CASISSGGCF. The rearrangement uses TRBV19 and TRBJ1-2; unclear D gene. Germline loops: CDR1 LNHDA, CDR2 SQIVND (reference sequence). This CDR3 has 10 residues.

In DNA form, the CDR3 reads TGTGCCAGCAGCCTCGGCAGGGGGACTAACTATGGCTACACCTTC. It translates to CASSLGRGTNYGYTF. This chain connects TRBV3-1 (or the pseudogene TRBV3-2) to TRBJ1-2; 7 nucleotides match TRBD1. V shed 4 bases and J 0 bases; nucleotides not matched to a gene: 5. Looked up from germline, CDR1 is LGHDT and CDR2 is YNNKEL (reference sequence). This CDR3 spans 15 amino acids.

This clone was detected a few times. The rearrangement joins TRBV5-5 to TRBJ2-7; TRBD2 is a possible D gene (6 bases). Per the germline V gene, CDR1 is SGHKS and CDR2 is YYEKEE (reference sequence). V lost 0 bases and J lost 6, with 13 bases in between. CDR3 length: 14 amino acids. CDR3 bases: TGTGCCAGCAGCTTGGTCGGCATGGGAGGCGAGCAGTACTTC. Its protein is CASSLVGMGGEQYF.

The chain joins TRBV5-1 to TRBJ2-7, with 10 bases identical to TRBD1. The CDR3 runs 16 residues. Per germline, CDR1 SGHRS and CDR2 YFSETQ. J lost 4 bases, V lost 2 bases, and 9 bases had no gene match. This CDR3 is CASSFAAGTGDYEQYF. Here the CDR3 DNA reads TGCGCCAGCAGCTTTGCGGCCGGGACAGGGGATTACGAGCAGTACTTC.

This chain connects TRBV5-1 to TRBJ2-2; a possible D gene is TRBD2 (5 bases). Trimming shortened V by 0 bases and J by 7 bases, and 13 bases separated the two germline ends. Germline CDR1 SGHRS, CDR2 YFSETQ. The CDR3 extends over 15 amino acids. In DNA, the CDR3 is TGCGCCAGCAGCTTGGGGGATCGGGGAAGCGGGGAGCTGTTTTTT. This gives the protein CASSLGDRGSGELFF.

The chain has TRBV5-1 and TRBJ2-2, with 7 bases matching TRBD1. CDR1 is SGHRS and CDR2 is YFSETQ in the germline V gene. V lost 3 bases and J lost 2; bases outside the gene matches: 7. The CDR3 is 16 residues long. CDR3 sequence: CASSSSGTANTGELFF. CDR3 nucleotides: TGCGCCAGCAGCTCCTCCGGGACAGCAAACACCGGGGAGCTGTTTTTT.

This sequence joins TRBV4-1 and TRBJ1-1; 9 positions agree with TRBD1. The V gene's germline CDR1 is MGHRA and CDR2 YSYEKL. Trimming took 4 bases from V and 4 from J; bases not matched to a gene: 19. CDR3 size: 19 residues. CDR3 protein: CASSRLFGTGRGQGTEAFF. The CDR3 nucleotides read TGCGCCAGCAGCCGACTTTTCGGGACAGGGAGAGGTCAGGGCACTGAAGCTTTCTTT.

The CDR3 loop is CASSLSGREHTEAFF. Here the CDR3 DNA reads TGTGCCAGCAGCCTTAGTGGGAGAGAGCACACTGAAGCTTTCTTT. The J gene is TRBJ1-1, the V gene TRBV9, with D unresolved. The CDR3 runs 15 residues. Germline CDR1 reads SGDLS; CDR2 reads YYNGEE. Between the trimmed V and J ends, which lost 4 bases and 3 bases, there was a span of 16 bases.

The CDR3 region is CASSLLTLTSYEQYF. CDR3 DNA sequence: TGTGCCAGCAGCTTACTGACATTAACCTCCTACGAGCAGTACTTC. The genes are TRBV11-2 and TRBJ2-7; no clear D gene. CDR3 length: 15 residues. Germline V gene sequence: CDR1 SGHAT, CDR2 FQNNGV. V shed 2 bases and J shed 0 bases, with 11 bases lying between them.

This clone came up a few times. V usage is TRBV7-9 and J usage is TRBJ2-3; TRBD2 matches 8 bases. Trimming removed 1 base from V and 1 base from J; junction bases left unmatched: 1. Per germline, CDR1 SEHNR and CDR2 FQNEAQ (reference sequence). CDR3 length: 15 amino acids. The CDR3 loop reads CASSLVGGGTDTQYF. In DNA, the CDR3 is TGTGCCAGCAGCTTAGTCGGGGGGGGCACAGATACGCAGTATTTT.

Only one count was recorded for this clone. V gene TRBV5-1 combines with J gene TRBJ2-2, with TRBD1 matching over 11 bases. This CDR3 spans 17 amino acids. Trimming cost V 0 bases and J 3 bases; bases outside gene matches: 4. The germline gives CDR1 SGHRS, CDR2 YFSETQ. CDR3 bases: TGCGCCAGCAGCTTGGACGGACAGGGGGCACACACCGGGGAGCTGTTTTTT. The encoded protein is CASSLDGQGAHTGELFF.

This clone was found a few times. The chain recombines TRBV19 with TRBJ1-3; 9 bases map to TRBD1. The CDR3 length is 16 residues. V was clipped by 8 bases and J by 0 bases; unmatched bases: 8. In germline, CDR1 is LNHDA, CDR2 SQIVND (reference sequence). CDR3 bases: TGTGCCAGTGGGACAGGGTTTTCCCACTCTGGAAACACCATATATTTT. It specifies CASGTGFSHSGNTIYF. Full variable domain (outside the CDR3, taken from reference TRBV19 and TRBJ1-3): DGGITQSPKYLFRKEGQNVTLSCEQNLNHDAMYWYRQDPGQGLRLIYYSQIVNDFQKGDIAEGYSVSREKKESFPLTVTSAQKNPTAFYLCASGTGFSHSGNTIYFGEGSWLTVV.

The sample holds one count of this clone. The rearrangement uses TRBV7-2 and TRBJ1-1, with D perhaps TRBD1 (5 bases). V lost 7 bases and J lost 6, with 18 bases in between. The CDR3 runs to 14 residues. The germline gives CDR1 SGHTA, CDR2 FQGNSA. The CDR3 sequence: CASTPRAGTSEAFF. The DNA of the CDR3 is TGTGCCAGCACCCCCAGAGCGGGGACCTCTGAAGCTTTCTTT. Full variable domain (remainder filled in from reference TRBV7-2 and TRBJ1-1): GAGVSQSPSNKVTEKGKDVELRCDPISGHTALYWYRQSLGQGLEFLIYFQGNSAPDKSGLPSDRFSAERTGGSVSTLTIQRTQQEDSAVYLCASTPRAGTSEAFFGQGTRLTVV.

The chain is built from TRBV29-1 and TRBJ2-3; D possibly corresponds to TRBD2 (6 bases). The ends were cut back, 2 bases at V and 6 bases at J, with 9 bases in the middle. This CDR3 contains 12 residues. Germline V gene data show CDR1 as SQVTM and CDR2 as ANQGSEA. The CDR3 loop is CSVERGGDTQYF. CDR3 DNA sequence: TGCAGCGTTGAACGGGGAGGTGATACGCAGTATTTT.

The CDR3 DNA reads as TGTGCCAGCAGTTACGCAGGGAGGGTCTCTGGAAACACCATATATTTT. It is translated as CASSYAGRVSGNTIYF. V gene TRBV6-5 combines with J gene TRBJ1-3, with D possibly TRBD1 on 5 matching bases. The CDR3 spans 16 residues. Germline CDR1 is MNHEY and CDR2 is SVGAGI. Trimming removed 2 bases at V and 0 bases at J, with 11 bases between.

The V gene is TRBV7-2, the J gene TRBJ2-7; 7 bases align to TRBD1. J was trimmed by 7 bases and V by 1 base; bases with no gene match: 4. This CDR3 has 13 residues. Germline CDR1 SGHTA, CDR2 FQGNSA. CDR3 sequence (DNA): TGTGCCAGCAGCTTAGGAGGGGGCCGTGAGCAGTACTTC. It is translated as CASSLGGGREQYF.

This clone is a singleton in its sample. The V gene is TRBV7-3, the J gene TRBJ2-2; weak D call: TRBD1 (6 bases). This CDR3 is 13 amino acids long. Trimming removed 5 bases from V and 5 bases from J, with 9 bases in between. From germline, CDR1 is SGHTA and CDR2 FQGTGA. CDR3 DNA: TGTGCCAGCAGCCTCGACAGGACCGGGGAGCTGTTTTTT. Translating it yields CASSLDRTGELFF.

This clone was picked up a small number of times. The chain has TRBV2 and TRBJ2-3; D is perhaps TRBD2 (5 bases). V was shortened by 4 bases and J by 2 bases, with 10 bases between the two germline ends. The CDR3 extends over 14 amino acids. The V gene's germline CDR1 is SNHLY and CDR2 FYNNEI. The CDR3 nucleotides read TGTGCCAGCAGTGGGCTAGCAGACACAGATACGCAGTATTTT. It translates to CASSGLADTDTQYF.

The table lists this clone with a count of one. The chain couples TRBV3-1 (or the pseudogene TRBV3-2) to TRBJ2-2, with TRBD1 identical over 9 bases. CDR1 and CDR2 from the germline V gene are LGHDT and YNNKEL (reference sequence). J gave up 7 bases and V 5 bases, and 17 bases lay outside the gene matches. The length of the CDR3 is 18 residues. This CDR3 reads CASSYRLGTGRGVGELFF. The CDR3 DNA reads TGTGCCAGCAGCTACCGATTGGGGACAGGGCGAGGGGTCGGGGAGCTGTTTTTT.

CDR3 sequence reads: CASSLTQGCCYGYTF. CDR3 coding DNA: TGTGCCAGCAGTCTTACTCAGGGGTGCTGCTATGGCTACACCTTC. The chain carries TRBV27 and TRBJ1-2; D might be TRBD1 (6 bases). Trimming removed 5 bases at V and 4 bases at J, with 17 bases between. The CDR3 length is 15 residues. The germline V gene encodes CDR1 MNHEY and CDR2 SMNVEV (reference sequence).

The chain uses TRBV15 and TRBJ1-4, with a possible D match to TRBD1 (6 bases). Germline CDR1 LNHNV, CDR2 YYDKDF (reference sequence). The CDR3 consists of 13 residues. V was shortened by 3 bases and J by 5 bases, with 7 bases between the two germline ends. The DNA of the CDR3 is TGTGCCACCAGCAGGGACAGAAATGAAAAACTGTTTTTT. Translation gives CATSRDRNEKLFF.